Each of the 25 T cell receptor beta chains below was sequenced from the same sample in a study of a mutant IDH1 vaccine in newly diagnosed glioma. Sequencing was performed with immunoSEQ multiplex PCR; in TCRdb, only in-frame clones are kept and a portion is missing. The table includes 30,000 to 40,000 clones, roughly 89% detected once. The antigens of these receptors remain unknown. Time point described: week 47, end of study. The study gave 300 ug of mutant IDH1 20-mer peptide per vaccine dose, with topical imiquimod. The material was PBMCs, obtained from a glioma patient whose treatment included an IDH1 peptide vaccine. The source is a man between 40 and 49 years old with glioma.

The chain couples TRBV7-9 to TRBJ2-3; D might be TRBD2 (6 bases). CDR3 size: 17 residues. V lost 5 bases, J lost 0 bases, and 18 bases lay in between. The germline V gene has CDR1 SEHNR and CDR2 FQNEAQ (reference sequence). The CDR3 sequence: CASSPYRLVPSTDTQYF. CDR3 in DNA: TGTGCCAGCAGCCCCTACAGACTAGTCCCTAGCACAGATACGCAGTATTTT.

The chain recombines TRBV27 with TRBJ1-5; maybe TRBD1 (6 bases). Trimming removed 3 bases at V and 5 bases at J, with 17 bases between. Per the germline V gene, CDR1 is MNHEY and CDR2 is SMNVEV (reference sequence). The CDR3 extends over 16 amino acids. The DNA for the CDR3 is TGTGCCAGCAGTTTGGTCGCAGGGGAGGGCTATCAGCCCCAGCATTTT. Translating gives CASSLVAGEGYQPQHF.

Here the CDR3 reads CATIMNMGGVPEEAFF. Here the CDR3 DNA reads TGTGCCACCATCATGAACATGGGGGGGGTGCCCGAAGAGGCTTTCTTT. The rearrangement uses TRBV18 and TRBJ1-1, with a weak D call TRBD1 (5 bases). V lost 10 bases and J 11 bases, leaving 32 bases between the germline ends. The CDR3 contains 16 residues. Germline-derived CDR1 and CDR2 are KGHSH and LQKENI.

The chain links TRBV7-8 to TRBJ1-4, with a possible D match to TRBD1 (5 bases). Trimming left V 5 bases short and J 6 bases short, with 16 bases between. CDR1 is SGHVS, CDR2 FQNEAQ, per germline. The CDR3 length is 15 residues. In nucleotides, the CDR3 is TGTGCCAGCAGCCCGGTCGGGGCCCGGGATGAAAAACTGTTTTTT. Its translation: CASSPVGARDEKLFF.

V gene TRBV5-6 combines with J gene TRBJ1-5; D is perhaps TRBD1 (6 bases). Germline loops: CDR1 SGHDT, CDR2 YYEEEE. The V end was cut by 0 bases, the J end by 2 bases, with 9 bases between. The CDR3 is made up of 15 amino acids. The CDR3 here is CASSLAGAGNQPQHF. The CDR3 region has the DNA TGTGCCAGCAGCTTGGCGGGGGCGGGCAATCAGCCCCAGCATTTT.

This rearrangement joins TRBV7-9 to TRBJ2-3, with 7 bases aligning to TRBD1. The CDR3 covers 15 residues. Trimming removed 4 bases from V and 3 bases from J; junction bases left unmatched: 7. Per the germline V gene, CDR1 is SEHNR and CDR2 is FQNEAQ (reference sequence). The CDR3 loop reads CASSSQGQGTDTQYF. The CDR3 coding sequence is TGTGCCAGCAGCTCACAGGGGCAGGGAACAGATACGCAGTATTTT.

The genes are TRBV19 and TRBJ1-4; D is uncertain. Germline V gene lookup returns CDR1 LNHDA and CDR2 SQIVND (reference sequence). V was cut by 5 bases and J by 8 bases, with 9 bases left in between. This CDR3 is built from 12 residues. This CDR3 reads CASSPHDEKLFF. The DNA of the CDR3 is TGTGCCAGTAGTCCCCACGACGAAAAACTGTTTTTT.

V gene TRBV11-3 combines with J gene TRBJ2-1, with D uncertain. Germline assignment: CDR1 SGHNT and CDR2 YENEEA. The germline V and J ends were trimmed by 1 base and 3 bases, with 4 bases remaining between them. The CDR3 has 13 amino acids. The CDR3 DNA follows: TGTGCCAGCAGCTTAGGGTTCTACAATGAGCAGTTCTTC. Protein: CASSLGFYNEQFF.

Of note for this clone: The sample carries other DNA sequences with the same CDR3. The rearrangement uses TRBV2 and TRBJ1-2; D is undetermined. V shed 2 bases and J shed 4 bases, with 5 bases lying between them. Germline CDR1 reads SNHLY; CDR2 reads FYNNEI. This CDR3 has 12 residues. The CDR3 loop is CASSERAYGYTF. The CDR3 DNA follows: TGTGCCAGCAGTGAACGCGCCTATGGCTACACCTTC.

The chain carries TRBV18 and TRBJ2-7; D not certain. CDR1 and CDR2 from the germline V gene are KGHSH and LQKENI. There are 13 residues in the CDR3. The ends were cut back, 0 bases at V and 5 bases at J, with 8 bases in the middle. As DNA, the CDR3 is TGTGCCAGCTCACCACCGTGGGGAAACGAGCAGTACGTC. It encodes CASSPPWGNEQYV.

This sequence joins TRBV19 and TRBJ1-1; D unclear. Germline V gives CDR1 LNHDA, CDR2 SQIVND (reference sequence). The CDR3 runs to 11 residues. The V end lost 3 bases, the J end lost 6 bases, and 5 bases lay between the germline ends. The CDR3 sequence is CASSIRSEAFF. The CDR3, as DNA: TGTGCCAGTAGTATCAGATCTGAAGCTTTCTTT.

The chain recombines TRBV28 with TRBJ2-1; 9 bases are shared with TRBD2. This CDR3 is built from 15 residues. CDR1 and CDR2 from the germline V gene are MDHEN and SYDVKM. The V segment lost 5 bases and the J segment 3 bases; nucleotides outside the gene matches: 5. The CDR3 nucleotides are TGTGCCAGCAGTGCACCTAGCGGGAACTACAATGAGCAGTTCTTC. Translated, it gives CASSAPSGNYNEQFF.

The rearrangement links TRBV6-6 to TRBJ1-2, with TRBD1 as a possible D gene (5 bases). V gave up 6 bases and J gave up 4 bases, with 21 bases separating them. CDR1 is MNHNY, CDR2 SVGAGI, per germline (reference sequence). The length of the CDR3 is 16 residues. The CDR3 spells CASRGGKTAAGYGYTF. The CDR3 nucleotides are TGTGCCAGCAGGGGGGGAAAGACTGCGGCAGGCTATGGCTACACCTTC.

The rearrangement links TRBV5-1 to TRBJ2-6; D gene ambiguous. The CDR3 covers 17 residues. The V gene lost 4 bases and the J gene lost 0 bases, with 14 bases spanning the gap. Germline assignment: CDR1 SGHRS and CDR2 YFSETQ. DNA of the CDR3: TGCGCCAGCAGCCTAGGACCCTCAAACTCTGGGGCCAACGTCCTGACTTTC. As protein: CASSLGPSNSGANVLTF.

The genes are TRBV28 and TRBJ1-1; the D is unclear. Trimming removed 3 bases from V and 9 bases from J, with 11 bases in between. CDR1 is MDHEN, CDR2 SYDVKM, per germline. CDR3 size: 12 residues. CDR3 nucleotides: TGTGCCAGCAGTTTGCCCAATCGAAAAGCTTTCTTT. Its protein product is CASSLPNRKAFF.

The chain employs TRBV6-1 and TRBJ1-2; D is ambiguous. From germline, CDR1 is MNHNS and CDR2 SASEGT. The CDR3 has 11 residues. V gave up 3 bases and J gave up 8 bases, with 7 bases separating them. The CDR3 coding sequence is TGTGCCAGCAGTGATACTTTCGGCTACACCTTC. Its translation is CASSDTFGYTF.

V gene TRBV7-2 combines with J gene TRBJ2-3, with 7 nucleotides matching TRBD2. Per the germline V gene, CDR1 is SGHTA and CDR2 is FQGNSA. The CDR3 runs 15 residues. The V and J ends lost 4 bases and 0 bases, in that order; junction bases with no gene match: 4. The CDR3 nucleotides read TGTGCCAGCAGCTCGGGACTACCTAGCACAGATACGCAGTATTTT. Translating it yields CASSSGLPSTDTQYF.

This clone was picked up one time. The chain couples TRBV14 to TRBJ1-6, with no clear D. The V and J ends lost 5 bases and 5 bases respectively, with 10 bases between them. Looked up from germline, CDR1 is SGHDN and CDR2 is FVKESK. CDR3 length: 14 residues. The DNA of the CDR3 is TGTGCCAGCAGCTTCAGAGTTCATAATTCACCCCTCCACTTT. Residues: CASSFRVHNSPLHF.

V and J are TRBV27 and TRBJ1-1; D ambiguous. Trimming pared 5 bases from V and 4 bases from J, leaving 14 bases between. The CDR3 length is 14 residues. Germline V gene sequence: CDR1 MNHEY, CDR2 SMNVEV (reference sequence). In nucleotides, the CDR3 is TGTGCCAGCAGTGCAATGGCACAGATCACTGAAGCTTTCTTT. It is translated as CASSAMAQITEAFF.

This clone was seen only once. This rearrangement joins TRBV2 to TRBJ1-2, with D perhaps matching TRBD1 (5 bases). CDR3 size: 14 residues. V dropped 5 bases and J dropped 4 bases, with 14 bases sitting between them. Germline V CDR1 and CDR2: SNHLY, FYNNEI. In DNA form, the CDR3 reads TGTGCCAGCAGTCGACAGCGGGACGGCTATGGCTACACCTTC. Its translation: CASSRQRDGYGYTF.

The chain recombines TRBV19 with TRBJ2-3; a possible D gene is TRBD2 (6 bases). The CDR3 has 13 amino acids. From germline, CDR1 is LNHDA and CDR2 SQIVND (reference sequence). V was shortened by 7 bases and J by 4 bases, with 12 bases between the two germline ends. The CDR3 here is CASKLREADTQYF. The CDR3 DNA reads as TGTGCCAGTAAATTGCGGGAAGCAGATACGCAGTATTTT.

This chain links TRBV5-4 with TRBJ2-3; 8 nucleotides match TRBD2. The CDR3 is made up of 14 amino acids. Germline CDR1 is SGHNT and CDR2 is YYREEE (reference sequence). The junction had 1 base not matched to a gene; V was cut back by 0 bases and J by 4 bases. This chain's CDR3 is CASSLDGRADTQYF. The CDR3 DNA reads TGTGCCAGCAGCTTGGACGGGAGGGCAGATACGCAGTATTTT.

This chain joins TRBV19 and TRBJ1-1; no reliable D call. The CDR3 length is 15 residues. V was cut by 3 bases and J by 4 bases, with 15 bases left in between. Germline CDR1 is LNHDA and CDR2 is SQIVND (reference sequence). The CDR3 region is CASSIQPVRSTEAFF. CDR3 nucleotide sequence: TGTGCCAGTAGTATCCAGCCAGTGAGGTCCACTGAAGCTTTCTTT.

This clone showed up just once. The chain carries TRBV28 and TRBJ2-7; D is unresolved. This CDR3 is built from 14 residues. The germline V gene has CDR1 MDHEN and CDR2 SYDVKM. Trimming cost V 7 bases and J 3 bases, with 16 bases left between them. The CDR3 DNA reads as TGTGCCAGCACCCTCGGGCAGGTGAACTACGAGCAGTACTTC. It translates to CASTLGQVNYEQYF.

The V call is TRBV6-6, the J call TRBJ2-7, with D tentatively TRBD2 (6 bases). The germline V and J ends were trimmed by 1 base and 1 base, with 14 bases remaining between them. CDR3 size: 16 residues. Germline CDR1 MNHNY, CDR2 SVGAGI (reference sequence). CDR3 nucleotide sequence: TGTGCCAGCAGTTACTTTCCGGCCGGGGGATCCTACGAGCAGTACTTC. Translation gives CASSYFPAGGSYEQYF.